This T cell receptor (beta chain) was sequenced for a study of T-cell memory formation after mild COVID-19. MiXCR, run by TCRdb on the 5' RACE reads, gives a single entry per CDR3 protein. This table holds a few hundred thousand distinct CDR3 sequences, 25% to 30% found once. There are 19 residues in the CDR3. Germline CDR1 is LGHNA and CDR2 is YSLEER. V shed 0 bases and J 5 bases; nucleotides not matched to a gene: 15. Sequencing used PBMCs or a T cell subset sorted from them (not recorded which). The receptor was derived from an adult woman who had mild COVID-19 (a few samples of this study predate the infection). Cell type and time point are not known. The chain carries TRBV4-3 and TRBJ2-5; 10 bases map to TRBD2. The CDR3: CASSQEPPRSGRAGETQYF. The CDR3 DNA follows: TGCGCCAGCAGCCAAGAACCCCCTCGGAGCGGGAGGGCCGGGGAGACCCAGTACTTC.